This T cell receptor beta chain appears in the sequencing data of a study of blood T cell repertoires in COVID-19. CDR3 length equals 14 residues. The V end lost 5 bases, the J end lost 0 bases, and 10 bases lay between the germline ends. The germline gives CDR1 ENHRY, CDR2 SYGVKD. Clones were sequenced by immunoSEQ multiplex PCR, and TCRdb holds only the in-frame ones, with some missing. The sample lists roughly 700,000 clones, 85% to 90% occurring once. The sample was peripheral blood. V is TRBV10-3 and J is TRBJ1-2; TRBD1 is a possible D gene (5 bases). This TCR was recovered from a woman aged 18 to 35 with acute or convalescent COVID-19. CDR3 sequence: CAISHDSSNYGYTF. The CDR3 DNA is TGTGCCATCAGTCACGACAGCTCTAACTATGGCTACACCTTC.